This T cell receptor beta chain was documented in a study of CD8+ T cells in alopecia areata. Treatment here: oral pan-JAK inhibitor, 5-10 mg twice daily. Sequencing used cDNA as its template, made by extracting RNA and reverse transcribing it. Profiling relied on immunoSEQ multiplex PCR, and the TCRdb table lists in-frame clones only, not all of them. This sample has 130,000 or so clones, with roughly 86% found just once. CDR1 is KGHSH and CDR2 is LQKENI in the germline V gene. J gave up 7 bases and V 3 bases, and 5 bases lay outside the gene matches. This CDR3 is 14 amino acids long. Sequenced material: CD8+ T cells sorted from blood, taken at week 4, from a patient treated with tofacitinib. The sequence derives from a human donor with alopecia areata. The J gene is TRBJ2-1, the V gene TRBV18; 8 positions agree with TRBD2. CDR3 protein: CASSPPSGQNEQFF. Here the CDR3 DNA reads TGTGCCAGCTCACCTCCTAGCGGGCAAAATGAGCAGTTCTTC.